This TCR beta chain originates from a study of T cells after posttransplantation cyclophosphamide. TCRdb's copy holds only in-frame clones and misses some; the assay was immunoSEQ multiplex PCR. This sample carries just over 25,000 clones, none of them present only once. This clone was seen at least ten times. On the day of bone marrow donation, the related graft donor provided peripheral blood. The TCR was taken from a man aged 50-59 years in good health, CMV-negative, and a related stem cell transplant donor. Sequencing was performed on PBMCs.

This chain's CDR3 is CASRTGAEGGYTF. CDR3 coding DNA: TGTGCCAGCAGGACAGGGGCCGAGGGTGGCTACACCTTC. The chain uses TRBV6-1 and TRBJ1-2, with 8 bases matching TRBD1. CDR3 size: 13 residues. Germline CDR1 is MNHNS and CDR2 is SASEGT. Trimming took 6 bases from V and 7 from J; bases not matched to a gene: 7.